In its sample, the clone carrying this T cell receptor beta chain was seen a few times. Antigen specificity is unknown. The record originates from a study of T cells after yellow fever vaccination. Turning to the study itself: SMART-Seq v4 Ultra Low Input prepared the low-cell-number fractions. General study points: Clonotype sharing between CD4 and CD8 compartments was small.

This CDR3 is built from 14 residues. V lost 0 bases, J lost 2 bases, and 8 bases lay in between. The germline gives CDR1 SGHRS, CDR2 YFSETQ. A single record per CDR3 protein comes from TCRdb applying MiXCR to the 5' RACE reads. The profile shows tens of thousands of distinct CDR3 sequences, just under 8% of them singletons. The sequenced sample was CD8+ T cells sorted from PBMCs, obtained on the day of the yellow fever booster vaccination. The chain carries TRBV5-1 and TRBJ1-2; D gene uncertain. The clonotype originates from a man younger than 45 who received the YFV17D yellow fever vaccine. The CDR3 sequence: CASSLVGQNYGYTF. Here the CDR3 DNA reads TGCGCCAGCAGCTTGGTGGGCCAGAACTATGGCTACACCTTC.